Presented here are 2 T cell receptor beta chains from one specimen sequenced in a study of T cell responses to AZD1222 COVID-19 vaccine. The table came from immunoSEQ multiplex PCR; TCRdb's copy has only in-frame clones and leaves some out. The sample lists 150,000 or so clones; less than 90% were seen once. This specimen was peripheral blood, taken on day 0 of MenACWY control vaccination. These receptors originate from an adult in good health.

The V gene is TRBV9, the J gene TRBJ2-5, with 7 bases identical to TRBD2. The CDR3 sequence is 15 residues long. Trimming took 4 bases from V and 1 from J; bases not matched to a gene: 7. CDR1 SGDLS and CDR2 YYNGEE come from the germline V gene. In DNA, the CDR3 is TGTGCCAGCAGCCGGCGAGGGGAGGGCCAAGAGACCCAGTACTTC. It codes for CASSRRGEGQETQYF. Filled out from reference TRBV9 and TRBJ2-5, the complete variable domain reads DSGVTQTPKHLITATGQRVTLRCSPRSGDLSVYWYQQSLDQGLQFLIQYYNGEERAKGNILERFSAQQFPDLHSELNLSSLELGDSALYFCASSRRGEGQETQYFGPGTRLLVL.

This chain links TRBV20-1 with TRBJ1-5, with TRBD1 as a possible D gene (5 bases). Germline CDR1 reads DFQATT; CDR2 reads SNEGSKA (reference sequence). The CDR3 sequence is 14 residues long. The ends were cut back, 3 bases at V and 4 bases at J, with 13 bases in the middle. This chain's CDR3 is CSASGRTPNQPQHF. The DNA of the CDR3 is TGCAGTGCTAGTGGACGGACACCAAATCAGCCCCAGCATTTT.